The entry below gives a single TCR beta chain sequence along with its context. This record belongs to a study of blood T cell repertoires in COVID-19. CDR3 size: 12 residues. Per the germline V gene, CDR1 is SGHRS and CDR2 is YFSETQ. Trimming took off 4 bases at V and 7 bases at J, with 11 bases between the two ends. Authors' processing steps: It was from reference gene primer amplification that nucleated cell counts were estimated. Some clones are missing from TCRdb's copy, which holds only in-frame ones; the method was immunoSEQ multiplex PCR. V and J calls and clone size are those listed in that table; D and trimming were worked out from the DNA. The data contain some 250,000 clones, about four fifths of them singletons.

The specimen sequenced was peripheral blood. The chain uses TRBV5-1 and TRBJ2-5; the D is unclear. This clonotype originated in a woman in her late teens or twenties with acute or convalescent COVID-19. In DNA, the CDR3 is TGCGCCAGCAGCCCAATACCAGGGACCCAGTACTTC. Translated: CASSPIPGTQYF. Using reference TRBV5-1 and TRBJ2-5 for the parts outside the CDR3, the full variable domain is KAGVTQTPRYLIKTRGQQVTLSCSPISGHRSVSWYQQTPGQGLQFLFEYFSETQRNKGNFPGRFSGRQFSNSRSEMNVSTLELGDSALYLCASSPIPGTQYFGPGTRLLVL.